Below are 3 T cell receptor beta chains sequenced from a single sample in a study of blood T cell repertoires in COVID-19 (dated by TCRdb to 2020 to 2021). Libraries were constructed by the immunoSEQ multiplex PCR assay. Held by TCRdb, this immuneACCESS table contains in-frame sequences only and omits some clones. Under half of the omission traces to an unresolved V gene where checked; the cause of the rest is unknown. This sample holds more than 35,000 clones; 90% to 95% were observed only once. The ten most abundant clones make up more than 15% of the sample. The sample was peripheral blood. The receptor source for this set is a woman aged 30 to 39 in a cohort sampled during active COVID-19.

The rearrangement links TRBV30 to TRBJ2-5; 7 bases line up with TRBD2. The germline CDR1 and CDR2 sequences are GTSNPN and SVGIG (reference sequence). This CDR3 spans 15 amino acids. V shed 0 bases, J shed 11 bases, and the junction held 15 bases outside the gene matches. CDR3: CAWSVSASGTHLQYF. The CDR3 coding sequence is TGTGCCTGGAGTGTATCGGCTAGCGGCACCCATTTGCAGTACTTC.

V is TRBV3-1 (or the pseudogene TRBV3-2) and J is TRBJ1-2; TRBD1 matches at 8 bases. Germline V gene sequence: CDR1 LGHDT, CDR2 YNNKEL (reference sequence). The CDR3 has 15 amino acids. V lost 2 bases to trimming and J lost 8 bases; unmatched junction nucleotides: 10. CDR3 in DNA: TGTGCCAGCAGCCAACCCGGGACAGGTATAGACGGCTACACCTTC. Translating gives CASSQPGTGIDGYTF.

The genes are TRBV13 and TRBJ2-7; the D gene is possibly TRBD2 (5 bases). Trimming pared 4 bases from V and 3 bases from J, leaving 16 bases between. Germline values: CDR1 PRHDT, CDR2 FYEKMQ (reference sequence). This CDR3 has 15 amino acids. The CDR3 reads CASSSLGPSGYEQYF. The CDR3 nucleotides read TGTGCCAGCAGCTCCCTCGGACCCAGCGGCTACGAGCAGTACTTC.